This is a list of T cell receptor beta chains from one sample in a study of T cells in Graves' hyperthyroidism and ophthalmopathy. TCRdb redid the calling of the multiplex PCR reads with MiXCR, one entry per CDR3 protein. The data contain more than 500,000 distinct CDR3 sequences, 14% of them seen just once; the ten biggest clones take up more than 11%. The sequenced material came from blood. The receptors come from a woman aged 40 to 50 with Graves' hyperthyroidism. The CDR3 runs from the conserved cysteine through the conserved F or W. D genes are given only for firm matches. Expanded clones are given a class, and other clones once, few, many or no size at all.

TRBV10-3	TRBJ1-5	-	-	CAISDLDNQPQHF
TRBV6-6	TRBJ1-1	-	many	CASSYFQGRNTEAFF
TRBV29-1	TRBJ2-1	-	few	CSVIPGSSYNEQFF
TRBV2	TRBJ2-1	TRBD2	many	CASSEGTSGIGNEQFF
TRBV28	TRBJ2-7	TRBD2	many	CASNNGLAGGPREQYF
TRBV6-1	TRBJ2-7	TRBD1	many	CASRPGTGISYEQYF
TRBV27	TRBJ2-3	TRBD2	many	CASSRPASSGRSADTQYF
TRBV11-2	TRBJ2-3	-	many	CASSLSVLADTQYF
TRBV20-1	TRBJ2-1	TRBD2	few	CSATGTSGREINEQFF
TRBV13	TRBJ2-3	TRBD2	-	CASSTPAGVGADTQYF
TRBV2	TRBJ2-7	-	many	CASNLGGQRGYEQYF
TRBV10-3	TRBJ2-1	TRBD1	-	CAINQGARDEQFF
TRBV12-3/TRBV12-4	TRBJ2-5	-	few	CASSLMEGDSGTQYF
TRBV6-2/TRBV6-3	TRBJ2-7	-	few	CASSQSNEQYF
TRBV19	TRBJ2-3	TRBD2	-	CASSTSRLAGARDTQYF
TRBV7-8	TRBJ2-5	-	many	CASSKDNQETQYF
TRBV18	TRBJ2-4	TRBD1	many	CASSLLDRGGNIQYF
TRBV12-3/TRBV12-4	TRBJ1-5	TRBD1	many	CASHGQGNQPQHF
TRBV27	TRBJ2-5	-	few	CASILLGKETQYF
TRBV20-1	TRBJ2-1	TRBD2	many	CSARDARLAGAYNEQFF
TRBV19	TRBJ1-5	-	many	CASSIDTTQGWMGNQPQHF
TRBV29-1	TRBJ2-7	-	few	CSVEGASYEQYF
TRBV9	TRBJ2-6	-	few	CASSVVGGASGANVLTF
TRBV2	TRBJ2-3	TRBD1	many	CASTGQVITQYF
TRBV6-1	TRBJ1-2	-	-	CASRAAGHGYTF
TRBV20-1	TRBJ2-7	-	few	CSARGAFGLVNYEQYF
TRBV20-1	TRBJ2-1	TRBD2	-	CSARDPTSGSYNEQFF
TRBV6-2/TRBV6-3	TRBJ2-2	-	few	CASRVGTGELFF
TRBV2	TRBJ2-7	TRBD1	many	CASRDDRDHEQYF
TRBV6-1	TRBJ2-3	-	many	CASSEASDNWDSTQYF
TRBV5-1	TRBJ2-2	-	many	CASSESATNTGELFF
TRBV6-5	TRBJ2-1	TRBD2	-	CASSYGASGTYNEQFF
TRBV20-1	TRBJ2-7	-	many	CSASGAVVMTYEQYF
TRBV12-3/TRBV12-4	TRBJ2-1	-	many	CASSPHEGKYNEQFF
TRBV28	TRBJ2-1	TRBD2	-	CASSLPSGVSSYNEQFF
TRBV6-5	TRBJ2-3	TRBD2	-	CASSYTSGRAGTDTQYF
TRBV6-1	TRBJ1-1	-	-	CASGGSVNTEAFF
TRBV2	TRBJ2-3	TRBD1	many	CASSDRQGTDTQYF
TRBV20-1	TRBJ2-7	-	many	CSARELAQYEQYF
TRBV30	TRBJ1-4	-	many	CAWRVLSEKLFF
TRBV30	TRBJ1-5	-	few	CAWSEFQGRRGQPQHF
TRBV19	TRBJ1-1	TRBD1	few	CASRVPGQGMNTEAFF
TRBV6-1	TRBJ2-1	-	few	CALAGESSYNEQFF
TRBV6-1	TRBJ2-1	TRBD2	-	CASSSRASGSPNEQFF
TRBV2	TRBJ1-4	-	many	CASRPGGAPDNEKLFF
TRBV11-1	TRBJ2-2	-	-	CASSLESGWNTGELFF
TRBV11-2	TRBJ1-1	-	-	CASSLERIPNTEAFF
TRBV7-3	TRBJ2-3	-	many	CASSIQGGSTDTQYF
TRBV29-1	TRBJ2-1	-	few	CSCRLNEQFF
TRBV3-1	TRBJ2-7	-	-	CASSQFSGEGNEQYF